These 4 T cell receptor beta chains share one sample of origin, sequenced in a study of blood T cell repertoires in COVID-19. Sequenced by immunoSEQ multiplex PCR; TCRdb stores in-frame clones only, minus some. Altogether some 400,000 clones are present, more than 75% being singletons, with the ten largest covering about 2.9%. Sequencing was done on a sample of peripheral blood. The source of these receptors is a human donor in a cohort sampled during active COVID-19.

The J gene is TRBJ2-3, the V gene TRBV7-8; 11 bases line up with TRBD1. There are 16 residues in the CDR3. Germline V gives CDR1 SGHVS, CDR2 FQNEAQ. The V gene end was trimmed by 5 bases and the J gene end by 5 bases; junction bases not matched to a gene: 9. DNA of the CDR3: TGTGCCAGCAGCAACGGACAGGGGGCTGTTTTAGATACGCAGTATTTT. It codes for CASSNGQGAVLDTQYF.

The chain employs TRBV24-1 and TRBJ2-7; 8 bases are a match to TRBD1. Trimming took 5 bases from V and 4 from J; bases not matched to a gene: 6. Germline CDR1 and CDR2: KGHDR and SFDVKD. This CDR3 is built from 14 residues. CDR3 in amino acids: CATSVGQGPYEQYF. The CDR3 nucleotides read TGTGCCACCAGTGTAGGACAGGGCCCATACGAGCAGTACTTC.

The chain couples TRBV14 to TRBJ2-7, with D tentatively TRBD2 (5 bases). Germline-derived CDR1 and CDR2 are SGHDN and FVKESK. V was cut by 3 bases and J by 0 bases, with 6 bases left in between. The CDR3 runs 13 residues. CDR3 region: CASSQGDSYEQYF. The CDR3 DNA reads TGTGCCAGCAGCCAGGGAGACTCCTACGAGCAGTACTTC.

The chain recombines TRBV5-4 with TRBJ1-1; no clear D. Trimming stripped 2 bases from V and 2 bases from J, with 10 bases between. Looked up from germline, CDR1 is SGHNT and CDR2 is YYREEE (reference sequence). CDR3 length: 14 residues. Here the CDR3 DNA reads TGTGCCAGCAGCTTTATCCACAGCAACACTGAAGCTTTCTTT. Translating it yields CASSFIHSNTEAFF. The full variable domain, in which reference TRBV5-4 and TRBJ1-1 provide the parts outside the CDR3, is ETGVTQSPTHLIKTRGQQVTLRCSSQSGHNTVSWYQQALGQGPQFIFQYYREEENGRGNFPPRFSGLQFPNYSSELNVNALELDDSALYLCASSFIHSNTEAFFGQGTRLTVV.